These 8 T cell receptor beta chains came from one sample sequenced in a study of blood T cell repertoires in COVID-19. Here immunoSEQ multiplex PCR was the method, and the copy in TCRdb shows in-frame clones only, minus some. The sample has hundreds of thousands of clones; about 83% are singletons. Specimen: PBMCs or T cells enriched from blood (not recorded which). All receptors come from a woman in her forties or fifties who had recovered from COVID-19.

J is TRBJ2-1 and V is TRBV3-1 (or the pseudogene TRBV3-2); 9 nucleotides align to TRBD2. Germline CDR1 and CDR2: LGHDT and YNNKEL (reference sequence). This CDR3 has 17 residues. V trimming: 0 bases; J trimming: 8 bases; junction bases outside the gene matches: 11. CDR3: CASSQEGWTSVADEQFF. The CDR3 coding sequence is TGTGCCAGCAGCCAAGAAGGTTGGACTAGCGTGGCTGATGAGCAGTTCTTC.

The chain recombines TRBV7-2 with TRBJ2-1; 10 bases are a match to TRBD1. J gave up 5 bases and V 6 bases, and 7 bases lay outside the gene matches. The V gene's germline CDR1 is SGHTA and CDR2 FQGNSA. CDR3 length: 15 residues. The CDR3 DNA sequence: TGTGCCAGCAGGATACCGGGACAGGGGAACAATGAGCAGTTCTTC. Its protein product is CASRIPGQGNNEQFF.

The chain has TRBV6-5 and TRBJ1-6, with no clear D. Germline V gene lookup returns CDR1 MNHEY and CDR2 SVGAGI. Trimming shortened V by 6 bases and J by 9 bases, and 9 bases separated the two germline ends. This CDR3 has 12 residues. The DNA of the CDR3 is TGTGCCAGCAGCCGACGGGGTTCACCCCTCCACTTT. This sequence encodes CASSRRGSPLHF.

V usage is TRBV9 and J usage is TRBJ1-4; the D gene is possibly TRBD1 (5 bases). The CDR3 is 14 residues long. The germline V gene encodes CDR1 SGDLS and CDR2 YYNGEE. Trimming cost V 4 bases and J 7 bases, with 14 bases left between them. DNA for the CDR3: TGTGCCAGCAGCCTGGGGGGTATGGGTGAAAAACTGTTTTTT. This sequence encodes CASSLGGMGEKLFF.

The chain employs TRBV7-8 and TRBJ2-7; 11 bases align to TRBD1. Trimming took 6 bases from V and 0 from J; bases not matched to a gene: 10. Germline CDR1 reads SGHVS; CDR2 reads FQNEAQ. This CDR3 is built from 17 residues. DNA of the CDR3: TGTGCCAGCAGTCCCAGGACAGGGGGCGTTAGCTCCTACGAGCAGTACTTC. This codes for CASSPRTGGVSSYEQYF.

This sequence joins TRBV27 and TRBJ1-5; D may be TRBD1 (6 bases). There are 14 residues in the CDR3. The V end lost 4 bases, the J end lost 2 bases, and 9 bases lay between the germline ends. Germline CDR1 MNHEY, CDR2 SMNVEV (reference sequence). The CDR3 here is CASSSNRGNQPQHF. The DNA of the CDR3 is TGTGCCAGCAGTTCCAACAGGGGCAATCAGCCCCAGCATTTT.

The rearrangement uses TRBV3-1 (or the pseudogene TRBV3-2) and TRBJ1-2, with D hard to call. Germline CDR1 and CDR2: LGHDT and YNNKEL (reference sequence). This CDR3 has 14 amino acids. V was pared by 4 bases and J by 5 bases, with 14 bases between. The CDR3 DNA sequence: TGTGCCAGCAGCCGATCCGAGGGTCGGTATGGCTACACCTTC. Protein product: CASSRSEGRYGYTF.

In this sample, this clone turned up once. The CDR3 DNA reads TGTGCCTGGACGAGAGGGAACCCTTTGGCACCCCTCCACTTT. Translating it yields CAWTRGNPLAPLHF. V is TRBV30 and J is TRBJ1-6; the D is unclear. Trimming cost V 4 bases and J 11 bases, with 18 bases left between them. This CDR3 is built from 14 residues. Germline V gene sequence: CDR1 GTSNPN, CDR2 SVGIG (reference sequence).